The T cell receptor (beta chain) described here comes from a study of T cell responses to AZD1222 COVID-19 vaccine. Study conclusions and caveats: Compared with day 0, the breadth and depth of the Spike-specific TCR repertoire rose significantly after two doses of AZD1222. The donor cohort was predominantly white British with a female majority, and clonal diversity may have been underestimated. Repertoires were obtained solely post-peak T cell response.

Both about-4-week and about-12-week second-dose recipients were combined. CDR3 size: 13 residues. The V and J ends lost 5 bases and 2 bases respectively, with 9 bases between them. Germline CDR1 MDHEN, CDR2 SYDVKM. Here immunoSEQ multiplex PCR was the method, and the copy in TCRdb shows in-frame clones only, minus some. The data show roughly 100,000 clones, around nine tenths seen once. Worth noting for this clone: Antigen specificity is unknown.

Sequences were derived from peripheral blood, sampled 28 days after the second AZD1222 dose. This TCR was sampled from an adult who received the AZD1222 COVID-19 vaccine. This chain connects TRBV28 to TRBJ1-1, with no clear D. CDR3 nucleotide sequence: TGTGCCAGCAGTCGGCACATAAACACTGAAGCTTTCTTT. The encoded protein is CASSRHINTEAFF.